These T cell receptor beta chains were read from a single sample in a study of T cell changes during pregnancy in multiple sclerosis. Data came from immunoSEQ multiplex PCR; TCRdb stores just in-frame clones and leaves some out. The table has tens of thousands of clones, about 85% seen once. The sample here was CD4+ T cells from peripheral blood mononuclear cells, taken after pregnancy. These receptors all stem from a female donor with multiple sclerosis, enrolled in a pregnancy study. CDR3s include the opening cysteine and the closing phenylalanine or tryptophan. A D gene is named only where the DNA matches it firmly. Part of the rows lack a size; the others show once, few, many or a class for expanded clones.

clone_size,j_call,d_call,v_call,cdr3_aa,cdr3_nt
once,TRBJ1-5,TRBD1,TRBV2,CASAPGQSYQPQHF,TGTGCCAGCGCGCCGGGACAGAGTTATCAGCCCCAGCATTTT
-,TRBJ2-5,TRBD1,TRBV7-9,CASSPRRQGNGETQYF,TGTGCCAGCAGCCCGAGGAGACAGGGGAACGGTGAGACCCAGTACTTC
-,TRBJ1-5,-,TRBV6-9,CASTQIIVREWSNQPQHF,TGTGCCAGCACCCAGATTATCGTACGGGAGTGGAGCAATCAGCCCCAGCATTTT
-,TRBJ1-5,-,TRBV28,CASTYPVGNQPQHF,TGTGCCAGCACCTACCCCGTGGGCAATCAGCCCCAGCATTTT
-,TRBJ2-5,-,TRBV5-1,CASSFIALQETQYF,TGCGCCAGCAGCTTCATAGCTCTACAAGAGACCCAGTACTTC
-,TRBJ1-2,TRBD1,TRBV5-5,CASSLGAGTGAFGGYTF,TGTGCCAGCAGCTTGGGAGCCGGGACAGGGGCTTTCGGTGGCTACACCTTC
-,TRBJ1-1,-,TRBV21-1,CASTPGCSNTEAFF,TGTGCCAGCACGCCAGGGTGTTCGAACACTGAAGCTTTCTTT
-,TRBJ2-7,TRBD2,TRBV5-1,CASSSPTSGGTISYEQYF,TGCGCCAGCAGCTCCCCGACTAGCGGGGGGACCATCTCCTACGAGCAGTACTTC
-,TRBJ1-4,-,TRBV18,CASSLAAANEKLFF,TGTGCCAGCTCACTCGCGGCAGCTAATGAAAAACTGTTTTTT
-,TRBJ1-2,-,TRBV10-2,CASGVQGELTF,TGCGCCAGCGGGGTACAGGGAGAACTCACCTTC
-,TRBJ2-5,-,TRBV7-3,CASSSTSGGNTETQYF,TGTGCCAGCAGCTCCACGTCGGGGGGCAACACAGAGACCCAGTACTTC
once,TRBJ1-2,-,TRBV19,CASSMGKPDYYGYTF,TGTGCCAGTAGTATGGGCAAACCAGATTACTATGGCTACACCTTC
-,TRBJ2-5,TRBD2,TRBV7-2,CASSLGGGQETQYF,TGTGCCAGCAGCTTAGGCGGGGGGCAAGAGACCCAGTACTTC
-,TRBJ2-5,-,TRBV2,CASSAIRGAGETQYF,TGTGCCAGCAGTGCCATCCGGGGGGCCGGGGAGACCCAGTACTTC
-,TRBJ1-5,-,TRBV6-6,CASRLGEDQPQHF,TGTGCCAGCAGGTTAGGGGAGGATCAGCCCCAGCATTTT
-,TRBJ1-1,-,TRBV11-2,CASSLDTAEAFF,TGTGCCAGCAGCTTAGATACTGCTGAAGCTTTCTTT
once,TRBJ2-5,-,TRBV5-4,CASSLEGLPAETQYF,TGTGCCAGCAGCTTGGAGGGACTCCCAGCCGAGACCCAGTACTTC
-,TRBJ1-2,-,TRBV2,CASSATGHPRYGYTF,TGTGCCAGCAGTGCCACCGGACACCCGAGGTATGGCTACACCTTC
-,TRBJ1-4,TRBD1,TRBV2,CASSEDRGVEKLFF,TGTGCCAGCAGTGAAGACAGGGGGGTTGAAAAACTGTTTTTT
-,TRBJ2-5,TRBD1,TRBV30,CACQGEALQETQYF,TGTGCCTGTCAGGGGGAAGCTCTCCAAGAGACCCAGTACTTC
once,TRBJ2-5,-,TRBV4-3,CASSQAWARGQETQYF,TGCGCCAGCAGCCAAGCATGGGCCAGGGGACAAGAGACCCAGTACTTC
once,TRBJ2-5,TRBD2,TRBV5-1,CASSWGLAGDGTQYF,TGCGCCAGCAGCTGGGGACTAGCGGGGGACGGGACCCAGTACTTC
-,TRBJ2-1,TRBD1,TRBV19,CASRKDRGRFGEQFF,TGTGCCAGTAGAAAGGACAGGGGGCGCTTCGGTGAGCAGTTCTTC